These 6 T cell receptor beta chains share one sample of origin, sequenced in a study of blood T cell repertoires in COVID-19. Method: immunoSEQ multiplex PCR; TCRdb's copy keeps in-frame clones and lacks some. Found here are roughly 290,000 clones, 90% of them singletons; the top ten hold around 1.7%. Sequencing was carried out using PBMCs or T cells enriched from blood (not recorded which). The origin of the receptors is a woman aged 18-29 years with acute COVID-19.

This chain uses TRBV24-1 with TRBJ2-3, with TRBD2 identical over 9 bases. This CDR3 is 15 amino acids long. J lost 5 bases, V lost 2 bases, and 4 bases had no gene match. Germline V gene data show CDR1 as KGHDR and CDR2 as SFDVKD. CDR3 protein: CATSDSTSGGDTQYF. In DNA form, the CDR3 reads TGTGCCACCAGTGATTCGACTAGCGGTGGAGATACGCAGTATTTT.

The CDR3, as DNA: TGTGCCAGTAGTCTTAACAGGGGCCCAAACGAGCAGTACTTC. Translation gives CASSLNRGPNEQYF. The genes are TRBV19 and TRBJ2-7; 7 nucleotides agree with TRBD1. Trimming at V came to 5 bases and at J to 5 bases, leaving 9 bases not matched to a gene. The length of the CDR3 is 14 residues. The germline gives CDR1 LNHDA, CDR2 SQIVND (reference sequence).

The V and J genes are TRBV27 and TRBJ1-5, with 7 bases lining up with TRBD1. The CDR3 sequence is 15 residues long. Trimming removed 6 bases from V and 1 base from J; junction bases left unmatched: 6. The germline CDR1 and CDR2 sequences are MNHEY and SMNVEV (reference sequence). The CDR3 sequence: CASRLQGWSNQPQHF. In DNA, the CDR3 is TGTGCCAGCAGACTACAGGGGTGGAGCAATCAGCCCCAGCATTTT.

CDR3 bases: TGCGCCAGCAGCTACGGAGGAGGGGACTACGAGCAGTACTTC. Protein: CASSYGGGDYEQYF. This chain links TRBV5-1 with TRBJ2-7; TRBD2 is a possible D gene (6 bases). The CDR3 consists of 14 residues. V lost 3 bases, J lost 3 bases, and 13 bases lay in between. In germline, CDR1 is SGHRS, CDR2 YFSETQ.

V and J are TRBV27 and TRBJ2-1; 8 nucleotides line up with TRBD1. This CDR3 spans 15 amino acids. Unmatched junction bases numbered 4, after V lost 2 bases and J lost 4 bases. Germline CDR1 is MNHEY and CDR2 is SMNVEV (reference sequence). CDR3 sequence (DNA): TGTGCCAGCAGTTTAGACAGGGGAGAGTACAATGAGCAGTTCTTC. The encoded protein is CASSLDRGEYNEQFF.

The rearrangement links TRBV5-1 to TRBJ2-1, with D tentatively TRBD2 (5 bases). Germline loops: CDR1 SGHRS, CDR2 YFSETQ. V was cut by 0 bases and J by 15 bases, with 13 bases left in between. CDR3 length equals 12 residues. The CDR3 loop is CASSLGGGSRFF. In nucleotides, the CDR3 is TGCGCCAGCAGCTTGGGGGGTGGGAGTCGGTTCTTC.